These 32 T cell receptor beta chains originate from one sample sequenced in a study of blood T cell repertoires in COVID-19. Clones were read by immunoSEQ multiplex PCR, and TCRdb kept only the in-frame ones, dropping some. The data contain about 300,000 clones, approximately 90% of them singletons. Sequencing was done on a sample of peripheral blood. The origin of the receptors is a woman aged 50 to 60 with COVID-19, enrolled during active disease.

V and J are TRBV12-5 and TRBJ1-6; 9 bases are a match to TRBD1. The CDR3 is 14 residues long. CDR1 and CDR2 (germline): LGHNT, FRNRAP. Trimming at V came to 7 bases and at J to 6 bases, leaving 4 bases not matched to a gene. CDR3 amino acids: CASALDRGNSPLHF. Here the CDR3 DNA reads TGTGCTAGTGCTCTGGACAGGGGTAATTCACCCCTCCACTTT.

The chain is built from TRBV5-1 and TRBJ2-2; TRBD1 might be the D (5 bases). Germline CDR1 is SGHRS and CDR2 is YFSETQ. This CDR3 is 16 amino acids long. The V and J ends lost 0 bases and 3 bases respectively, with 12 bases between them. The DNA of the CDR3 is TGCGCCAGCAGCTTGGTAGTCAGGGTGGACACCGGGGAGCTGTTTTTT. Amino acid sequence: CASSLVVRVDTGELFF. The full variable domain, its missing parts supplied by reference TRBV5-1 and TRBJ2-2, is KAGVTQTPRYLIKTRGQQVTLSCSPISGHRSVSWYQQTPGQGLQFLFEYFSETQRNKGNFPGRFSGRQFSNSRSEMNVSTLELGDSALYLCASSLVVRVDTGELFFGEGSRLTVL.

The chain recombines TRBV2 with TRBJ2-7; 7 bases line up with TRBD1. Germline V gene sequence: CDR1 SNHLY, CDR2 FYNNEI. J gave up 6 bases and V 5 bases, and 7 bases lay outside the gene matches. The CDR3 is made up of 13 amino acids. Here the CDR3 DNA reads TGTGCCAGCAGTTATACAGGGGTCCGCGAGCAGTACTTC. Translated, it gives CASSYTGVREQYF.

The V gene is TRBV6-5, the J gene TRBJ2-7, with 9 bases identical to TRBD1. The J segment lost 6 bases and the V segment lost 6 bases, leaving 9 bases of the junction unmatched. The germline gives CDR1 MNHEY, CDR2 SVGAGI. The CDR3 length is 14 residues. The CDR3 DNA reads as TGTGCCAGCAGGACTGACAGGGGGGGATCCGAGCAGTACTTC. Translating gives CASRTDRGGSEQYF.

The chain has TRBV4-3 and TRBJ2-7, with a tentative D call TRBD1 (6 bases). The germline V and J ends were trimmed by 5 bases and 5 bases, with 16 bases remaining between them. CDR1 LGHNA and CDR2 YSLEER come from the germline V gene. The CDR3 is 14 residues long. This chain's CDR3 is CASSNTGLSNEQYF. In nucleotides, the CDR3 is TGCGCCAGCAGCAATACAGGGTTAAGTAACGAGCAGTACTTC.

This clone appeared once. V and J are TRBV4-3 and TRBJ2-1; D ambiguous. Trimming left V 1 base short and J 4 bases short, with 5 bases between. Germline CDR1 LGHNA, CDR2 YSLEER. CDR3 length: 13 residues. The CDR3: CASSQGGYNEQFF. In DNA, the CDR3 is TGCGCCAGCAGCCAAGGCGGATACAATGAGCAGTTCTTC.

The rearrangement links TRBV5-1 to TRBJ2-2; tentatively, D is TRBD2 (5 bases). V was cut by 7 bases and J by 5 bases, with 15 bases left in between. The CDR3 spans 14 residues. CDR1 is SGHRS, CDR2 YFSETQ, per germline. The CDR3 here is CASQVGVVTGELFF. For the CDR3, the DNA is TGCGCCAGCCAGGTGGGAGTGGTAACCGGGGAGCTGTTTTTT.

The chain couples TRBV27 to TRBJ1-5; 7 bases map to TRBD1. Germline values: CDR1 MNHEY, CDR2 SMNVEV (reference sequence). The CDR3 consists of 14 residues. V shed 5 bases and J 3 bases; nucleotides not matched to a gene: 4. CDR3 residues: CASSRQGTNQPQHF. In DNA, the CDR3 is TGTGCCAGCAGTCGACAGGGAACCAATCAGCCCCAGCATTTT.

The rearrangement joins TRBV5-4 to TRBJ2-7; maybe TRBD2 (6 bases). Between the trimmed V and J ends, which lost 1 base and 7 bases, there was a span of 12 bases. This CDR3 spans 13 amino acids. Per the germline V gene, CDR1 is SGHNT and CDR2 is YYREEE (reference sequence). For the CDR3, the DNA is TGTGCCAGCAGCTTGCTAACCGCGGGGGAGCAGTACTTC. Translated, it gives CASSLLTAGEQYF.

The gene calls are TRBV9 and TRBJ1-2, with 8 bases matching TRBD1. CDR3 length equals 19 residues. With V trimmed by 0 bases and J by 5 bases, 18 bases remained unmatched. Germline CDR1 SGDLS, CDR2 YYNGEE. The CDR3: CASSVDFRQGRILDYGYTF. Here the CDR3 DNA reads TGTGCCAGCAGCGTAGATTTTAGACAGGGGCGAATTTTGGATTATGGCTACACCTTC.

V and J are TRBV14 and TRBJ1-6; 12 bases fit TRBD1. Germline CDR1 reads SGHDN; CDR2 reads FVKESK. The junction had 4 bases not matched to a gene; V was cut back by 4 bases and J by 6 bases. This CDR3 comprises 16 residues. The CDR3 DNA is TGTGCCAGCAGCCTGGGACAGGGGGCGCGTAATTCACCCCTCCACTTT. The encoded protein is CASSLGQGARNSPLHF.

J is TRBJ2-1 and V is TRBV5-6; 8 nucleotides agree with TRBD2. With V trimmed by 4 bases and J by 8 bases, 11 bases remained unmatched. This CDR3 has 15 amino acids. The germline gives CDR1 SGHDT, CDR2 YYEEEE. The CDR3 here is CASSPRGLGAHEQFF. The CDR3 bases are TGTGCCAGCAGCCCTAGGGGACTAGGGGCCCATGAGCAGTTCTTC.

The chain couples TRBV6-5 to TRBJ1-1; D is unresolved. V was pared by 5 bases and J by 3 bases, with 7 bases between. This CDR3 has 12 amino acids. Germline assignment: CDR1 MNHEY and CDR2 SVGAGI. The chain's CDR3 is CASSRGDTEAFF. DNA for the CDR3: TGTGCCAGCAGTCGGGGAGACACTGAAGCTTTCTTT.

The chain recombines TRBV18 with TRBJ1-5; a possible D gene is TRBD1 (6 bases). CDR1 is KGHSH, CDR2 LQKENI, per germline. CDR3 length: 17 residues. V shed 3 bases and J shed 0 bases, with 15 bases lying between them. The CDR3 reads CASSPRGDRYSNQPQHF. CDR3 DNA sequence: TGTGCCAGCTCACCCCGGGGCGACAGGTATAGCAATCAGCCCCAGCATTTT.

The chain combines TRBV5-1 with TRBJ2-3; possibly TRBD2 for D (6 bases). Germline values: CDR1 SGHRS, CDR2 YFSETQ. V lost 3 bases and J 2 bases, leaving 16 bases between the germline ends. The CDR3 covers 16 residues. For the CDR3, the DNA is TGCGCCAGCAGCTCCCAAAGGGCGGGGCTCACAGATACGCAGTATTTT. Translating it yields CASSSQRAGLTDTQYF. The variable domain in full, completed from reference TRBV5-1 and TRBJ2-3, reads KAGVTQTPRYLIKTRGQQVTLSCSPISGHRSVSWYQQTPGQGLQFLFEYFSETQRNKGNFPGRFSGRQFSNSRSEMNVSTLELGDSALYLCASSSQRAGLTDTQYFGPGTRLTVL.

Here the CDR3 reads CASSLGLTGGGYMYEQYF. DNA for the CDR3: TGTGCCAGCAGCTTAGGCCTGACAGGGGGCGGTTATATGTACGAGCAGTACTTC. This sequence joins TRBV7-6 and TRBJ2-7; 10 bases line up with TRBD1. Germline trimming cut 1 base from V and 4 bases from J; bases unmatched to any gene: 13. This CDR3 region has 18 residues. Per germline, CDR1 SGHVS and CDR2 FNYEAQ.

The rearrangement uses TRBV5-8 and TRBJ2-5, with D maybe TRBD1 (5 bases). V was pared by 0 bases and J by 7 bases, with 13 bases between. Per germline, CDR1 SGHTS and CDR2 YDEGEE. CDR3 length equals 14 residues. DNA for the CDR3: TGTGCCAGCAGCTTGGAACCAGGGTTAGGGACCCAGTACTTC. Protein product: CASSLEPGLGTQYF.

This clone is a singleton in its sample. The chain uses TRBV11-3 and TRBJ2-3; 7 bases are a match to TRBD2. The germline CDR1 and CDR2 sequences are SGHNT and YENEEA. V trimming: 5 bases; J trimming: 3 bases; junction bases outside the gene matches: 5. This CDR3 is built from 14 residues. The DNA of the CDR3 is TGTGCCAGCAGCCCCTGGGGGGGGACAGATACGCAGTATTTT. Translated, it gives CASSPWGGTDTQYF.

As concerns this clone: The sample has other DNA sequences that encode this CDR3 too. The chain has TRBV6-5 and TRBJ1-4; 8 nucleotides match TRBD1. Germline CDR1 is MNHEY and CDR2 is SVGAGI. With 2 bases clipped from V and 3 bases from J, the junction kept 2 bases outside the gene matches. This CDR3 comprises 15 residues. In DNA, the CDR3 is TGTGCCAGCAGTTACGGACAGGGAGCTAATGAAAAACTGTTTTTT. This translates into CASSYGQGANEKLFF.

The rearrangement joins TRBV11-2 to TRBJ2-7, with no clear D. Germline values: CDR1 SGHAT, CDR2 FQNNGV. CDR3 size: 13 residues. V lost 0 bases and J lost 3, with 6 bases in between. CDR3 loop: CASSLDLGYEQYF. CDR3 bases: TGTGCCAGCAGCTTAGATCTAGGCTACGAGCAGTACTTC.

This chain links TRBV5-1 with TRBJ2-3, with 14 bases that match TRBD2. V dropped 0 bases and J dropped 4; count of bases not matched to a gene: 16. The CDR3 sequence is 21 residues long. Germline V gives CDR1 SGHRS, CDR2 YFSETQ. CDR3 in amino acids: CASSLAGTSGSLNILADTQYF. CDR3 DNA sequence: TGCGCCAGCAGCTTGGCCGGGACTAGCGGGAGTTTGAACATCTTAGCAGATACGCAGTATTTT.

CDR3: CASSSRQGSGSYYEQYF. Written as DNA, the CDR3 is TGTGCCAGCAGTTCTCGACAGGGTAGCGGGAGTTATTACGAGCAGTACTTC. The gene calls are TRBV28 and TRBJ2-7, with 9 positions matching TRBD2. The length of the CDR3 is 17 residues. V gave up 4 bases and J gave up 4 bases; unmatched junction bases: 14. Germline V gene lookup returns CDR1 MDHEN and CDR2 SYDVKM.

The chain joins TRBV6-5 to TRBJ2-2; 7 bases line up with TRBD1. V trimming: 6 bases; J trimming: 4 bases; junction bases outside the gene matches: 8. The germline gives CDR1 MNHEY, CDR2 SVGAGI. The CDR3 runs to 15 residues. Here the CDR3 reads CASRTPGQRTGELFF. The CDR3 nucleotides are TGTGCCAGCAGAACCCCGGGACAGCGCACCGGGGAGCTGTTTTTT.

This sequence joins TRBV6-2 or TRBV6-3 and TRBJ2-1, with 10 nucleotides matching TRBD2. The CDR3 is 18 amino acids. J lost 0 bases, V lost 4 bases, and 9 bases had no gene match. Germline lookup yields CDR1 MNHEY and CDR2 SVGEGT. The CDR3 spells CASSFPSGSYFSYNEQFF. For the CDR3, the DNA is TGTGCCAGCAGTTTTCCTAGCGGGAGTTACTTCTCCTACAATGAGCAGTTCTTC.

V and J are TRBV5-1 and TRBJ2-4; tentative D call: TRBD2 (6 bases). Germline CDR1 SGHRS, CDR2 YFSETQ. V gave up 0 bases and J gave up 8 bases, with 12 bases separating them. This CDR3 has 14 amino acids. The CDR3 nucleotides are TGCGCCAGCAGCTTGGATGGGCGGGATGACATTCAGTACTTC. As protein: CASSLDGRDDIQYF.

The CDR3 loop reads CASSSAPGTGNTIYF. For the CDR3, the DNA is TGCGCCAGCAGCTCCGCTCCTGGGACAGGAAACACCATATATTTT. The chain couples TRBV5-1 to TRBJ1-3, with D tentatively TRBD1 (6 bases). Deletions cut 3 bases from V and 4 bases from J, with 14 bases between. This CDR3 is 15 amino acids long. From germline, CDR1 is SGHRS and CDR2 YFSETQ.

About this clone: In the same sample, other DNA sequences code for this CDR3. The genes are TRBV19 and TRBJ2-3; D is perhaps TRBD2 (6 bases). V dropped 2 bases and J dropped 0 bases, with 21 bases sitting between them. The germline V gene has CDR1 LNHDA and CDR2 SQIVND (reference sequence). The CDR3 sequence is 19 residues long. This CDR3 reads CASSIIYLGLAASTDTQYF. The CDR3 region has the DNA TGTGCCAGTAGTATAATTTATTTGGGATTAGCGGCTAGCACAGATACGCAGTATTTT.

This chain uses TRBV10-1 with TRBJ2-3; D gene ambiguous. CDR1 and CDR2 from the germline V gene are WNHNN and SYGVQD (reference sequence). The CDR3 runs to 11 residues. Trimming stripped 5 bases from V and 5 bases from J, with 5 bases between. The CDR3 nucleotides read TGCGCCAGCAGTTCGTTAGATACGCAGTATTTT. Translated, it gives CASSSLDTQYF.

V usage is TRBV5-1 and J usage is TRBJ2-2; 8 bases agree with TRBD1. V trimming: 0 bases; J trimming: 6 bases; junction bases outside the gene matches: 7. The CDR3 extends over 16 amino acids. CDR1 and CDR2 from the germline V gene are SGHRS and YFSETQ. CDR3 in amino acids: CASSLGAGGWAGELFF. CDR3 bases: TGCGCCAGCAGCTTGGGTGCAGGGGGCTGGGCCGGGGAGCTGTTTTTT.

The CDR3 nucleotides read TGTGCCAGTAAGTTACAGAGCTCTGGAAACACCATATATTTT. It specifies CASKLQSSGNTIYF. The V and J genes are TRBV19 and TRBJ1-3; unclear D gene. Trimming pared 7 bases from V and 0 bases from J, leaving 10 bases between. This CDR3 is built from 14 residues. CDR1 LNHDA and CDR2 SQIVND come from the germline V gene (reference sequence).

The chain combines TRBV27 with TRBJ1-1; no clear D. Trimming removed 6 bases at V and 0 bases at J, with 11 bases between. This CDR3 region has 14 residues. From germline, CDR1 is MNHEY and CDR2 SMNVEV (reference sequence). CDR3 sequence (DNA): TGTGCCAGCAGGCGCCTGAGAGTGAACACTGAAGCTTTCTTT. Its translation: CASRRLRVNTEAFF.

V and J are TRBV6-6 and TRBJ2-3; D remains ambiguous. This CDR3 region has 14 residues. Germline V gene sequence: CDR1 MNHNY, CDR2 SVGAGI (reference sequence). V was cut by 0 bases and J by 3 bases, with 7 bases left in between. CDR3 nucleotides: TGTGCCAGCAGTTACTCGAGCCGTACAGATACGCAGTATTTT. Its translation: CASSYSSRTDTQYF.